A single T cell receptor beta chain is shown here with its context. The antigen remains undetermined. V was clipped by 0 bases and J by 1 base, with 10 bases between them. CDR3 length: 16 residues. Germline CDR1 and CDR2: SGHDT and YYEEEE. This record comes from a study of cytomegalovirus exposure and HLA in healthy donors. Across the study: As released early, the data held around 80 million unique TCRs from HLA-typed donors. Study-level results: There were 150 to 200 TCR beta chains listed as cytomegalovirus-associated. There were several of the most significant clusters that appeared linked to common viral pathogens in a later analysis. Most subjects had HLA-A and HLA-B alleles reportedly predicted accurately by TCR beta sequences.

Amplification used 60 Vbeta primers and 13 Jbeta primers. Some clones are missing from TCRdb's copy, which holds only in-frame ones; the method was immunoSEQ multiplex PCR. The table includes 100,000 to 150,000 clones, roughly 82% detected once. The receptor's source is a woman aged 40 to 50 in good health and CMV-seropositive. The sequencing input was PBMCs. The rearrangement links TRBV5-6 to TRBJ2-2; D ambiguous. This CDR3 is CASSLGTVLNTGELFF. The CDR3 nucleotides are TGTGCCAGCAGCTTGGGAACAGTACTGAACACCGGGGAGCTGTTTTTT.